This is a list of T cell receptor beta chains from one sample in a study of blood T cells in healthy people across ages. TCRdb re-derived calls from the 5' RACE reads in MiXCR, one entry per CDR3 protein. The repertoire includes some 1.5 million distinct CDR3 sequences, less than 45% of them detected once, and 4% sits in the top ten. Sequenced input: blood. These receptors were taken from a woman under 30 in good health. Each CDR3 is given with its conserved first and last residue. The order of the fields is V gene, clone size, D gene, J gene, CDR3 protein, CDR3 DNA. A D gene is named only where the DNA matches it firmly. Clone sizes are given selectively: once, few, many, or a class where the clone is expanded.

v_call: TRBV7-2; clone_size: .; d_call: .; j_call: TRBJ2-7; cdr3_aa: CASSLGGNLEQYF; cdr3_nt: TGTGCCAGCAGCTTAGGTGGCAATCTCGAGCAGTACTTC
v_call: TRBV6-2/TRBV6-3; clone_size: .; d_call: .; j_call: TRBJ1-4; cdr3_aa: CASRLQGEKLFF; cdr3_nt: TGTGCCAGCAGATTACAGGGAGAAAAACTGTTTTTT
v_call: TRBV7-3; clone_size: few; d_call: TRBD2; j_call: TRBJ2-5; cdr3_aa: CASIYTSGEETQYF; cdr3_nt: TGTGCCAGCATCTATACTAGCGGGGAAGAGACCCAGTACTTC
v_call: TRBV9; clone_size: .; d_call: .; j_call: TRBJ2-3; cdr3_aa: CASSPHRGSSDTDTQYF; cdr3_nt: TGTGCCAGCAGCCCCCACAGAGGATCATCAGACACAGATACGCAGTATTTT
v_call: TRBV18; clone_size: .; d_call: .; j_call: TRBJ1-1; cdr3_aa: CASSKGGRSEAFF; cdr3_nt: TGTGCCAGCTCCAAGGGAGGAAGAAGTGAAGCTTTCTTT
v_call: TRBV7-9; clone_size: few; d_call: TRBD2; j_call: TRBJ2-3; cdr3_aa: CASSPRGVSTDTQYF; cdr3_nt: TGTGCCAGCAGCCCGCGGGGGGTTAGCACAGATACGCAGTATTTT
v_call: TRBV15; clone_size: few; d_call: .; j_call: TRBJ2-7; cdr3_aa: CATSRAPTAVNEQYF; cdr3_nt: TGTGCCACCAGCAGAGCCCCTACGGCGGTCAACGAGCAGTACTTC
v_call: TRBV4-2; clone_size: .; d_call: .; j_call: TRBJ2-4; cdr3_aa: CASSQEKAQWLFAKNIQYF; cdr3_nt: TGTGCCAGCAGCCAAGAAAAAGCGCAGTGGTTGTTTGCCAAAAACATTCAGTACTTC
v_call: TRBV29-1; clone_size: .; d_call: .; j_call: TRBJ2-1; cdr3_aa: CSVVKSSCNEQFF; cdr3_nt: TGCAGCGTTGTGAAGAGCTCCTGCAATGAGCAGTTCTTC
v_call: TRBV5-1; clone_size: few; d_call: .; j_call: TRBJ1-1; cdr3_aa: CASSSTGDPNTEAFF; cdr3_nt: TGCGCCAGCAGCTCGACCGGGGACCCGAACACTGAAGCTTTCTTT
v_call: TRBV29-1; clone_size: .; d_call: TRBD2; j_call: TRBJ2-7; cdr3_aa: CSADGSGREQYF; cdr3_nt: TGCAGCGCCGACGGTAGCGGGAGAGAGCAGTACTTC
v_call: TRBV5-6; clone_size: .; d_call: TRBD1; j_call: TRBJ1-1; cdr3_aa: CASSLDRGSWNTEAFF; cdr3_nt: TGTGCCAGCAGCCTGGACAGGGGATCGTGGAACACTGAAGCTTTCTTT
v_call: TRBV12-3/TRBV12-4; clone_size: .; d_call: TRBD1; j_call: TRBJ2-3; cdr3_aa: CGSRSSQGATQYF; cdr3_nt: TGTGGCAGCAGGTCATCCCAGGGGGCTACGCAGTATTTT
v_call: TRBV20-1; clone_size: few; d_call: .; j_call: TRBJ1-1; cdr3_aa: CSALGAGEIEAFF; cdr3_nt: TGCAGTGCCCTTGGGGCAGGAGAAATTGAAGCTTTCTTT
v_call: TRBV27; clone_size: .; d_call: .; j_call: TRBJ2-7; cdr3_aa: CASSLGGKNNEQYF; cdr3_nt: TGTGCCAGCAGTTTAGGGGGTAAGAACAATGAGCAGTACTTC
v_call: TRBV20-1; clone_size: few; d_call: TRBD2; j_call: TRBJ2-4; cdr3_aa: CSASRRGRNIQYF; cdr3_nt: TGCAGTGCTAGCCGGCGGGGGAGAAACATTCAGTACTTC
v_call: TRBV25-1; clone_size: .; d_call: .; j_call: TRBJ1-2; cdr3_aa: CASSVTAQGLSGYTF; cdr3_nt: TGTGCCAGCAGTGTGACGGCTCAGGGTCTCAGTGGCTACACCTTC
v_call: TRBV12-5; clone_size: .; d_call: .; j_call: TRBJ2-3; cdr3_aa: CASGSHLSTDTQYF; cdr3_nt: TGTGCTAGTGGTTCCCACCTGAGCACAGATACGCAGTATTTT
v_call: TRBV27; clone_size: .; d_call: .; j_call: TRBJ2-7; cdr3_aa: CASRSPVLEQYF; cdr3_nt: TGTGCCAGCAGATCGCCCGTTCTCGAGCAGTACTTC
v_call: TRBV13; clone_size: few; d_call: .; j_call: TRBJ2-7; cdr3_aa: CASSLDPNIRSYNEQYF; cdr3_nt: TGTGCCAGCAGCTTAGACCCCAACATCCGCTCCTACAATGAGCAGTACTTC
v_call: TRBV4-1; clone_size: .; d_call: TRBD2; j_call: TRBJ2-1; cdr3_aa: CASSQPLAGGTYEQFF; cdr3_nt: TGCGCCAGCAGCCAACCCCTAGCGGGGGGGACCTATGAGCAGTTCTTC
v_call: TRBV7-9; clone_size: many; d_call: .; j_call: TRBJ2-3; cdr3_aa: CASSFPTDTQYF; cdr3_nt: TGTGCCAGCAGCTTCCCCACAGATACGCAGTATTTT
v_call: TRBV7-9; clone_size: .; d_call: .; j_call: TRBJ1-4; cdr3_aa: CASSIRGVFTTNEKLFF; cdr3_nt: TGTGCCAGCAGTATCCGTGGGGTGTTTACAACTAATGAAAAACTGTTTTTT
v_call: TRBV18; clone_size: .; d_call: .; j_call: TRBJ1-2; cdr3_aa: CASAAGQEYGYTF; cdr3_nt: TGTGCCAGCGCTGCGGGCCAGGAGTATGGCTACACCTTC
v_call: TRBV7-9; clone_size: few; d_call: .; j_call: TRBJ1-1; cdr3_aa: CASSRGGHTEAFF; cdr3_nt: TGTGCCAGCAGCCGAGGGGGGCACACTGAAGCTTTCTTT
v_call: TRBV18; clone_size: few; d_call: .; j_call: TRBJ2-1; cdr3_aa: CASSSMDGSSYNEQFF; cdr3_nt: TGTGCCAGCTCATCTATGGACGGAAGCTCCTACAATGAGCAGTTCTTC
v_call: TRBV5-5; clone_size: .; d_call: TRBD2; j_call: TRBJ2-7; cdr3_aa: CASSLGRGVWYF; cdr3_nt: TGTGCCAGCAGCTTGGGCCGGGGGGTATGGTACTTC
v_call: TRBV28; clone_size: .; d_call: TRBD1; j_call: TRBJ2-1; cdr3_aa: CASSPLLQGRDNEQFF; cdr3_nt: TGTGCCAGCAGCCCCCTCCTACAGGGGAGAGACAATGAGCAGTTCTTC
v_call: TRBV6-6; clone_size: .; d_call: TRBD1; j_call: TRBJ1-6; cdr3_aa: CASSYGTGESPLHF; cdr3_nt: TGTGCCAGCAGTTACGGGACAGGGGAGTCACCCCTCCACTTT
v_call: TRBV5-1; clone_size: .; d_call: .; j_call: TRBJ1-1; cdr3_aa: CASSLGATSGVEAFF; cdr3_nt: TGCGCCAGCAGCTTGGGGGCTACTTCAGGGGTCGAAGCTTTCTTT
v_call: TRBV4-3; clone_size: few; d_call: TRBD2; j_call: TRBJ2-3; cdr3_aa: CASSHELSGTLTDTQYF; cdr3_nt: TGCGCCAGCAGCCACGAGCTTAGCGGGACACTCACAGATACGCAGTATTTT
v_call: TRBV7-3; clone_size: few; d_call: .; j_call: TRBJ2-6; cdr3_aa: CASKGDSGANVLTF; cdr3_nt: TGTGCCAGTAAAGGGGACTCTGGGGCCAACGTCCTGACTTTC
v_call: TRBV5-1; clone_size: .; d_call: TRBD2; j_call: TRBJ2-5; cdr3_aa: CASSWGTSGGQETQYF; cdr3_nt: TGCGCCAGCAGCTGGGGGACTAGCGGGGGCCAAGAGACCCAGTACTTC
v_call: TRBV20-1; clone_size: .; d_call: TRBD2; j_call: TRBJ2-1; cdr3_aa: CSASPSGSLDEQFF; cdr3_nt: TGCAGTGCTAGTCCCAGCGGGAGCTTGGATGAGCAGTTCTTC
v_call: TRBV7-9; clone_size: .; d_call: TRBD1; j_call: TRBJ1-4; cdr3_aa: CASSLAKDRLNEKLFF; cdr3_nt: TGTGCCAGCAGCTTAGCAAAGGACAGGCTCAACGAAAAACTGTTTTTT
v_call: TRBV6-5; clone_size: .; d_call: .; j_call: TRBJ2-1; cdr3_aa: CASSYSGLLYNEQFF; cdr3_nt: TGTGCCAGCAGTTACTCGGGGTTACTATACAATGAGCAGTTCTTC
v_call: TRBV24-1; clone_size: few; d_call: TRBD1; j_call: TRBJ2-1; cdr3_aa: CATSVGQESYNEQFF; cdr3_nt: TGTGCCACCAGTGTTGGACAGGAGTCCTACAATGAGCAGTTCTTC
v_call: TRBV9; clone_size: .; d_call: TRBD2; j_call: TRBJ2-3; cdr3_aa: CASSAFSGVSTDTQYF; cdr3_nt: TGTGCCAGCAGCGCATTCAGCGGGGTGAGCACAGATACGCAGTATTTT
v_call: TRBV7-2; clone_size: .; d_call: TRBD1; j_call: TRBJ2-3; cdr3_aa: CASSLPYRGKSTDTQYF; cdr3_nt: TGTGCCAGCAGCTTACCCTACAGGGGGAAAAGCACAGATACGCAGTATTTT
v_call: TRBV4-2; clone_size: few; d_call: .; j_call: TRBJ1-4; cdr3_aa: CASSQEQYNEKLFF; cdr3_nt: TGTGCCAGCAGCCAAGAGCAGTATAATGAAAAACTGTTTTTT